This T cell receptor (beta chain) was retrieved from a study of Tregs in tolerant kidney transplant recipients. Broader study findings: Some patients' samples used different primers over time, so nucleotide sequences weren't comparable.

Libraries were prepared by immunoSEQ multiplex PCR; TCRdb keeps only in-frame clonotypes and omits some of them. The sample's table shows 45,000 to 55,000 clones. Comments on this clone: Antigen unknown.

Unstimulated Tregs (CD4+CD25+CD127-) and CD4+CD25- non-Tregs were sorted from PBMCs. The sample was CD4+ T cells from blood, taken before the transplant. The receptor's source is a human donor who received a combined kidney and bone marrow transplant.

The CDR3 here is CASSEHGGRTIYEQYF. Incomplete CDR3 DNA: TGTGCCAGCAGTGAACATGGCGGGAGGACCATATACGAG. The V gene is TRBV2, the J gene TRBJ2-7; 8 nucleotides align to TRBD2. The CDR3 end falls 3 residues outside the read, so it is completed with the germline J gene. The CDR3 sequence is 16 residues long. The V and J ends lost 2 bases and 4 bases, in that order; junction bases with no gene match: 10. CDR1 is SNHLY and CDR2 is FYNNEI in the germline V gene.